This TCR beta chain was captured by sequencing in a study of T cell responses to AZD1222 COVID-19 vaccine. Assay used: immunoSEQ multiplex PCR; TCRdb lists only in-frame clones, some missing. The sample lists some 120,000 clones, 75% to 90% seen once, with just under 4.5% in the top ten. The CDR3 runs to 15 residues. Per the germline V gene, CDR1 is GTSNPN and CDR2 is SVGIG (reference sequence). Trimming pared 4 bases from V and 0 bases from J, leaving 15 bases between. This specimen consisted of peripheral blood, obtained 28 days after the second AZD1222 dose. This TCR derives from an adult who received the AZD1222 COVID-19 vaccine. The J gene is TRBJ1-1, the V gene TRBV30; D remains unclear. CDR3 nucleotide sequence: TGTGCCTGGAAACGTGGCGCAGGATTGAACACTGAAGCTTTCTTT. It is translated as CAWKRGAGLNTEAFF.